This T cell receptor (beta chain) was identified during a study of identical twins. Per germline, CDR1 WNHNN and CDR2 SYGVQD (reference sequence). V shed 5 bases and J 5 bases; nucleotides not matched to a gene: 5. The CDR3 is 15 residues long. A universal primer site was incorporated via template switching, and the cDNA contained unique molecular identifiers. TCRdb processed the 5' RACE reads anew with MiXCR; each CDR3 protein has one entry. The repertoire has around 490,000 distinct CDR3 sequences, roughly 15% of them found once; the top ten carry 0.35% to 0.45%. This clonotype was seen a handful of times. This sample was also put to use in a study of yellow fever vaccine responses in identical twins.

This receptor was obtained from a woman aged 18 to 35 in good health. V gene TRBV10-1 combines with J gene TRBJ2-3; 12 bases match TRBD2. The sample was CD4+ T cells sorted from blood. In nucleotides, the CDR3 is TGCGCCAGCAGTAGACTAGCGGGGGAGGGAGATACGCAGTATTTT. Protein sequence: CASSRLAGEGDTQYF.